Each of the 19 T cell receptor beta chains below was sequenced from the same sample in a study of cytomegalovirus exposure and HLA in healthy donors. PCR employed 60 Vbeta and 13 Jbeta primers. Produced via immunoSEQ multiplex PCR; TCRdb's table is partial and in-frame only. Found here are 150,000 to 200,000 clones, about 80% of them singletons; the top ten hold around 1.9%. Input material: PBMCs. All receptors derive from a woman aged 25 to 39 in good health and CMV-seropositive.

V and J are TRBV7-9 and TRBJ1-2; TRBD1 matches at 8 bases. This CDR3 is built from 14 residues. Trimming at V came to 1 base and at J to 6 bases, leaving 4 bases not matched to a gene. The germline gives CDR1 SEHNR, CDR2 FQNEAQ (reference sequence). CDR3 DNA sequence: TGTGCCAGCAGCTTAGATGCGGGACAGGATGGCTACACCTTC. Its translation is CASSLDAGQDGYTF.

V gene TRBV9 combines with J gene TRBJ2-5; D is perhaps TRBD2 (6 bases). Germline V lookup: CDR1 SGDLS, CDR2 YYNGEE. The CDR3 has 14 residues. Trimming removed 0 bases at V and 2 bases at J, with 8 bases between. Written as DNA, the CDR3 is TGTGCCAGCAGCGTAGCTGCGGGACAAGAGACCCAGTACTTC. Amino acids: CASSVAAGQETQYF.

For the CDR3, the DNA is TGTGCTAGTGGTTTGCAGGGGGTTCAGTATGGCTACACCTTC. Translated: CASGLQGVQYGYTF. J is TRBJ1-2 and V is TRBV12-5; the match to TRBD1 covers 7 bases. Germline V gene data show CDR1 as LGHNT and CDR2 as FRNRAP. The CDR3 has 14 residues. With 2 bases clipped from V and 5 bases from J, the junction kept 5 bases outside the gene matches.

V is TRBV19 and J is TRBJ1-1; D gene ambiguous. Trimming took off 7 bases at V and 0 bases at J, with 15 bases between the two ends. This CDR3 has 15 amino acids. Looked up from germline, CDR1 is LNHDA and CDR2 is SQIVND (reference sequence). CDR3 region: CASTPLSEMNTEAFF. Written as DNA, the CDR3 is TGTGCCAGTACCCCTCTGAGTGAAATGAACACTGAAGCTTTCTTT.

This chain connects TRBV6-5 to TRBJ1-3; 7 positions agree with TRBD1. Per germline, CDR1 MNHEY and CDR2 SVGAGI. The J segment lost 7 bases and the V segment lost 5 bases, leaving 5 bases of the junction unmatched. The CDR3 sequence is 13 residues long. The CDR3 DNA reads as TGTGCCAGCAGTAACCAGGGGGGTAACACCATATATTTT. It encodes CASSNQGGNTIYF.

This clone was detected a few times. The chain carries TRBV18 and TRBJ2-2; D unresolved. The CDR3 is made up of 15 amino acids. CDR1 is KGHSH, CDR2 LQKENI, per germline. Between the trimmed V and J ends, which lost 2 bases and 3 bases, there was a span of 10 bases. The CDR3 spells CASSPGRQDTGELFF. The CDR3 nucleotides read TGTGCCAGCTCACCAGGGCGCCAGGACACCGGGGAGCTGTTTTTT.

This rearrangement joins TRBV6-1 to TRBJ2-2, with 7 nucleotides matching TRBD1. The CDR3 totals 19 residues. The germline gives CDR1 MNHNS, CDR2 SASEGT. V lost 2 bases, J lost 0 bases, and 12 bases stayed unmatched. CDR3 residues: CASSENPPGQVANTGELFF. The CDR3, as DNA: TGTGCCAGCAGTGAAAACCCCCCTGGACAGGTAGCGAACACCGGGGAGCTGTTTTTT.

This clone was detected only a few times. V gene TRBV5-1 combines with J gene TRBJ2-7; 9 bases match TRBD1. The V and J ends lost 5 bases and 1 base, in that order; junction bases with no gene match: 4. The V gene's germline CDR1 is SGHRS and CDR2 YFSETQ. The CDR3 is 14 residues long. CDR3 residues: CASRGTGWSYEQYF. In DNA form, the CDR3 reads TGCGCCAGCAGAGGGACAGGGTGGTCCTACGAGCAGTACTTC.

The count of this clone is one. This chain connects TRBV6-5 to TRBJ2-1, with D perhaps matching TRBD1 (5 bases). The CDR3 runs to 14 residues. V lost 6 bases and J lost 7, with 16 bases in between. Per the germline V gene, CDR1 is MNHEY and CDR2 is SVGAGI. The CDR3 reads CASRVTGLGNEQFF. CDR3 bases: TGTGCCAGCAGGGTAACAGGCCTCGGAAATGAGCAGTTCTTC.

The chain joins TRBV6-6 to TRBJ1-2, with TRBD1 identical over 10 bases. Germline loops: CDR1 MNHNY, CDR2 SVGAGI (reference sequence). The CDR3 runs to 16 residues. V lost 6 bases, J lost 7 bases, and 14 bases stayed unmatched. The CDR3 coding sequence is TGTGCCAGCAGCCCCCCCAGACAGGGGGCCTCGAGTGGCTACACCTTC. Protein product: CASSPPRQGASSGYTF.

The V call is TRBV28, the J call TRBJ2-1; D remains unclear. Germline CDR1 reads MDHEN; CDR2 reads SYDVKM. The germline V and J ends were trimmed by 7 bases and 9 bases, with 10 bases remaining between them. This CDR3 has 11 amino acids. The CDR3 here is CASIQVGEQFF. The CDR3 nucleotides are TGTGCCAGCATCCAGGTCGGTGAGCAGTTCTTC.

The V and J genes are TRBV5-1 and TRBJ2-5, with 9 bases that match TRBD2. There are 16 residues in the CDR3. Per the germline V gene, CDR1 is SGHRS and CDR2 is YFSETQ. With 4 bases clipped from V and 5 bases from J, the junction kept 12 bases outside the gene matches. CDR3 protein: CASSLVAGGILETQYF. The DNA of the CDR3 is TGCGCCAGCAGCCTGGTTGCGGGGGGGATTCTGGAGACCCAGTACTTC.

This clone showed up just once. The genes are TRBV5-6 and TRBJ2-1; a possible D gene is TRBD2 (6 bases). V lost 5 bases to trimming and J lost 5 bases, with 20 bases between them. In germline, CDR1 is SGHDT, CDR2 YYEEEE. This CDR3 has 16 residues. The CDR3 loop is CASRAGGGTYNNEQFF. In DNA form, the CDR3 reads TGTGCCAGCAGGGCGGGTGGGGGGACTTATAACAATGAGCAGTTCTTC.

The V call is TRBV6-5, the J call TRBJ2-2; possibly TRBD2 for D (5 bases). Deletions cut 6 bases from V and 4 bases from J, with 9 bases between. The CDR3 length is 13 residues. Germline V gene data show CDR1 as MNHEY and CDR2 as SVGAGI. The CDR3: CASRTDSTGELFF. The DNA for the CDR3 is TGTGCCAGCAGAACGGACTCCACCGGGGAGCTGTTTTTT.

The genes are TRBV7-6 and TRBJ2-3; 13 bases line up with TRBD2. CDR1 and CDR2 (germline): SGHVS, FNYEAQ. With 2 bases clipped from V and 6 bases from J, the junction kept 2 bases outside the gene matches. The CDR3 consists of 15 residues. CDR3 DNA: TGTGCCAGCAGCTTAAGACTAGCGGGAGGTGATACGCAGTATTTT. This gives the protein CASSLRLAGGDTQYF.

The rearrangement uses TRBV7-9 and TRBJ1-2, with 8 bases fitting TRBD1. Germline V lookup: CDR1 SEHNR, CDR2 FQNEAQ (reference sequence). The CDR3 is made up of 16 amino acids. With 5 bases clipped from V and 0 bases from J, the junction kept 8 bases outside the gene matches. CDR3 in amino acids: CASSGTQQGANYGYTF. The CDR3 DNA sequence: TGTGCCAGCAGCGGAACTCAACAGGGGGCTAACTATGGCTACACCTTC.

In its sample, this clone was seen once. The chain uses TRBV7-9 and TRBJ2-7; 8 bases map to TRBD1. This CDR3 comprises 15 residues. With V trimmed by 1 base and J by 3 bases, 5 bases remained unmatched. Per germline, CDR1 SEHNR and CDR2 FQNEAQ (reference sequence). The CDR3 nucleotides are TGTGCCAGCAGCTTAGGGGTAGGACAGGGCTACGAGCAGTACTTC. Its protein is CASSLGVGQGYEQYF.

The rearrangement links TRBV28 to TRBJ1-4; D is uncertain. V was cut by 8 bases and J by 1 base, with 14 bases left in between. This CDR3 region has 15 residues. CDR1 is MDHEN and CDR2 is SYDVKM in the germline V gene. Here the CDR3 reads CASSPLVRTNEKLFF. In DNA form, the CDR3 reads TGTGCCAGCTCCCCACTCGTCCGAACTAATGAAAAACTGTTTTTT. Filled out from reference TRBV28 and TRBJ1-4, the complete variable domain reads DVKVTQSSRYLVKRTGEKVFLECVQDMDHENMFWYRQDPGLGLRLIYFSYDVKMKEKGDIPEGYSVSREKKERFSLILESASTNQTSMYLCASSPLVRTNEKLFFGSGTQLSVL.

This chain links TRBV9 with TRBJ1-1; D possibly corresponds to TRBD1 (5 bases). The CDR3 has 14 residues. Trimming shortened V by 2 bases and J by 0 bases, and 8 bases separated the two germline ends. The germline V gene encodes CDR1 SGDLS and CDR2 YYNGEE. The CDR3 loop is CASSVRGMNTEAFF. In DNA form, the CDR3 reads TGTGCCAGCAGCGTCCGGGGGATGAACACTGAAGCTTTCTTT.